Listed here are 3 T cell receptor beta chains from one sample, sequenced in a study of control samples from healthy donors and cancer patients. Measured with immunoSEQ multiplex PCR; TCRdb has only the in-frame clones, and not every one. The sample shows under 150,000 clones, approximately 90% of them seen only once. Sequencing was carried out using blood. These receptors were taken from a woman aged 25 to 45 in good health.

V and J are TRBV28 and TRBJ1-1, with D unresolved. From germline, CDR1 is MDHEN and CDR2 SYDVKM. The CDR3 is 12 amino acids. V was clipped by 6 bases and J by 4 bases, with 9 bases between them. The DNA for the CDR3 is TGTGCCAGCAGCCTTGGCGTCACTGAAGCTTTCTTT. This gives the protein CASSLGVTEAFF.

CDR3 region: CASSSQGAGVTEAFF. The CDR3 coding sequence is TGTGCCAGCAGCTCACAGGGGGCCGGTGTCACTGAAGCTTTCTTT. The genes are TRBV9 and TRBJ1-1; TRBD1 matches at 9 bases. Germline V gives CDR1 SGDLS, CDR2 YYNGEE. V gave up 4 bases and J gave up 4 bases; unmatched junction bases: 8. The CDR3 sequence is 15 residues long. Based on the CDR3 plus reference TRBV9 and TRBJ1-1, the full variable domain is DSGVTQTPKHLITATGQRVTLRCSPRSGDLSVYWYQQSLDQGLQFLIQYYNGEERAKGNILERFSAQQFPDLHSELNLSSLELGDSALYFCASSSQGAGVTEAFFGQGTRLTVV.

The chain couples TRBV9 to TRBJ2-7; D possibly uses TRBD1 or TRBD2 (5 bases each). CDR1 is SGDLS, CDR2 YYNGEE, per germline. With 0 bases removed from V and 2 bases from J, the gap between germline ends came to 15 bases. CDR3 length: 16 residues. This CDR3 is CASSVEAVWDPYEQYF. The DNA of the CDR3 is TGTGCCAGCAGCGTAGAAGCGGTGTGGGACCCCTACGAGCAGTACTTC.